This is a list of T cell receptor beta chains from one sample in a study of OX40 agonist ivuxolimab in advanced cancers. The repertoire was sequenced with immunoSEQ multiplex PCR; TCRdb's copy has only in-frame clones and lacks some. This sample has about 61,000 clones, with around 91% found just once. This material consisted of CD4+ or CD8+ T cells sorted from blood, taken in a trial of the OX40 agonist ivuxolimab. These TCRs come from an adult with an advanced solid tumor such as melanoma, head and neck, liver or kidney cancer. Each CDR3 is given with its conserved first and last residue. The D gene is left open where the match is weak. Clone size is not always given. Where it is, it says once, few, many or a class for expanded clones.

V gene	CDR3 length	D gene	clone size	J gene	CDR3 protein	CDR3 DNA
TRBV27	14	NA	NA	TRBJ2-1	CASREGVGFIEQFF	TGTGCCAGCCGAGAGGGAGTGGGGTTTATTGAGCAGTTCTTC
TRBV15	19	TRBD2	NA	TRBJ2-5	CATSRDWLAGGEFRETQYF	TGTGCCACCAGCAGAGATTGGCTAGCGGGAGGGGAATTTAGGGAGACCCAGTACTTC
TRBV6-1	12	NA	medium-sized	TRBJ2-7	CASGRASYEQYF	TGTGCCAGCGGTAGGGCCAGCTACGAGCAGTACTTC
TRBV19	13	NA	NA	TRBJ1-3	CASSRDLENTIYF	TGTGCCAGTAGTAGAGACCTTGAGAACACCATATATTTT
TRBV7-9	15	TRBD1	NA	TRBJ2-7	CASSQTGTGIYEQYF	TGTGCCAGCAGTCAAACCGGGACAGGGATCTACGAGCAGTACTTC
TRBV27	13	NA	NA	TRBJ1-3	CASRGLSGNTIYF	TGTGCCAGCAGGGGGCTATCTGGAAACACCATATATTTT
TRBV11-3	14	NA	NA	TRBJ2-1	CASSSRDGKNEQFF	TGTGCCAGCAGCTCACGAGACGGAAAAAATGAGCAGTTCTTC
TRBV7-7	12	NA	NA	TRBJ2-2	CASSLGTGELFF	TGTGCTAGCAGCTTAGGGACGGGGGAGCTGTTTTTT
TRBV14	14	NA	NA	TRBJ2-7	CASSPRHSPYEQYF	TGTGCCAGCAGCCCCAGACACTCTCCCTACGAGCAGTACTTC
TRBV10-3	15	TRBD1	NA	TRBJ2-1	CAISGSDRGHNEQFF	TGTGCCATCAGTGGTTCGGACAGGGGCCACAATGAGCAGTTCTTC
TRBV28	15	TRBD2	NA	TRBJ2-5	CASSLVAGVLETQYF	TGTGCCAGCAGTTTAGTAGCGGGAGTTCTTGAGACCCAGTACTTC
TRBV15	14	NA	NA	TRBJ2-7	CATSRGGSGYEQYF	TGTGCCACCAGCAGAGGCGGGTCTGGGTACGAGCAGTACTTC
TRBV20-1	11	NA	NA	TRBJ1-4	CSASQGEKLFF	TGCAGTGCTAGTCAGGGGGAAAAACTGTTTTTT
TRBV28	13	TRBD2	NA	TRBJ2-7	CASSREDTYEQYF	TGTGCCAGCAGTCGGGAGGATACCTACGAGCAGTACTTC
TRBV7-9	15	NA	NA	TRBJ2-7	CASSPEVAPSYEQYF	TGTGCCAGCAGCCCCGAAGTCGCTCCCTCCTACGAGCAGTACTTC
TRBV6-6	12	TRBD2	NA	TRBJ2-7	CAASGGSYEQYF	TGTGCCGCTAGCGGGGGCTCCTACGAGCAGTACTTC
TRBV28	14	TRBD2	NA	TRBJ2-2	CASRLAGSTGELFF	TGTGCCAGCCGCCTAGCGGGGAGCACCGGGGAGCTGTTTTTT
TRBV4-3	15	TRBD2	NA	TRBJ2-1	CASSPSLTSGKGQFF	TGCGCCAGCAGCCCGAGCCTAACTAGCGGGAAGGGGCAGTTCTTC
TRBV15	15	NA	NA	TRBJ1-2	CATSMNFAGSYGYTF	TGTGCCACCAGCATGAATTTCGCAGGGAGCTATGGCTACACCTTC
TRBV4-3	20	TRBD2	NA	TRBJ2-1	CASSDETGTSGRGSYNEQFF	TGCGCCAGCAGCGACGAAACCGGGACTAGCGGGAGGGGCTCCTACAATGAGCAGTTCTTC
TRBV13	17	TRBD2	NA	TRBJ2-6	CASSPRGEYSGANVLTF	TGTGCCAGCAGCCCCCGGGGGGAGTACTCTGGGGCCAACGTCCTGACTTTC
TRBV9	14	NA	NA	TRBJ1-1	CASSVATYEGEAFF	TGTGCCAGCAGCGTAGCTACGTATGAGGGTGAAGCTTTCTTT
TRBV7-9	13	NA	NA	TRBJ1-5	CASSFGPRQPQHF	TGTGCCAGCAGCTTCGGCCCGCGGCAGCCCCAGCATTTT
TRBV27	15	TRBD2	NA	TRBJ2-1	CASSLGGRAYNEQFF	TGTGCCAGCAGTTTAGGCGGGAGGGCCTACAATGAGCAGTTCTTC
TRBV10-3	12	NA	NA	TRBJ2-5	CAISESQETQYF	TGTGCCATCAGTGAGTCGCAAGAGACCCAGTACTTC
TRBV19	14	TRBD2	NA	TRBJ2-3	CASSTLAGIDTQYF	TGTGCCAGTAGCACACTAGCGGGAATAGATACGCAGTATTTT
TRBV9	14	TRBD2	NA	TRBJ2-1	CASHQGLAGGEQFF	TGTGCCAGCCACCAGGGACTAGCGGGAGGTGAGCAGTTCTTC
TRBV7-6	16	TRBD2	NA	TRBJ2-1	CASSVAGEGAYNEQFF	TGTGCCAGCTCGGTAGCGGGAGAGGGGGCCTACAATGAGCAGTTCTTC
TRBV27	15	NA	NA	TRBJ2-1	CASSFSPSSYNEQFF	TGTGCCAGCAGTTTTAGCCCTAGCTCCTACAATGAGCAGTTCTTC
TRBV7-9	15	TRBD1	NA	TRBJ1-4	CASSLPDRGDEKLFF	TGTGCCAGCAGCCTCCCGGACAGGGGAGACGAAAAACTGTTTTTT
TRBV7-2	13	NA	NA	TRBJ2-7	CASSLGSAYEQYF	TGTGCCAGCAGCTTAGGATCTGCCTACGAGCAGTACTTC
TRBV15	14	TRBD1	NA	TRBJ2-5	CATSYRGEQETQYF	TGTGCCACCAGCTACAGGGGGGAGCAAGAGACCCAGTACTTC
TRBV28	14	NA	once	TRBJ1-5	CASSPGQAPQPQHF	TGTGCCAGCAGTCCGGGTCAGGCCCCTCAGCCCCAGCATTTT
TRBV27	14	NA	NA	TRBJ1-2	CASGLQGGNYGYTF	TGTGCCAGCGGCCTGCAGGGCGGGAACTATGGCTACACCTTC
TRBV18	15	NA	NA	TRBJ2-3	CASSPEASHTDTQYF	TGTGCCAGCTCACCCGAGGCCAGCCACACAGATACGCAGTATTTT
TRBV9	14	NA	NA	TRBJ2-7	CASSLRTAPSEQYF	TGTGCCAGCAGCCTACGGACAGCGCCCTCGGAGCAGTACTTC
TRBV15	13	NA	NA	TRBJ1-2	CATSTAALYGYTF	TGTGCCACCAGCACGGCCGCTCTGTATGGCTACACCTTC
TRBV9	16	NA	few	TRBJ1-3	CASSVDIGANGNTIYF	TGTGCCAGCAGCGTAGATATAGGGGCGAATGGAAACACCATATATTTT
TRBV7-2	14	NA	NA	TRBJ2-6	CASSNTPGANVLTF	TGTGCCAGCAGCAACACACCTGGGGCCAACGTCCTGACTTTC
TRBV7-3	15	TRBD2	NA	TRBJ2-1	CASSSASGEYNEQFF	TGTGCCAGCAGCTCTGCTAGCGGGGAATACAATGAGCAGTTCTTC
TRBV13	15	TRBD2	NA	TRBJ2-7	CASSSRLAGDYEQYF	TGTGCCAGCAGCTCACGACTAGCGGGAGATTACGAGCAGTACTTC
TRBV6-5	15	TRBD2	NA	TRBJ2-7	CASSPGHPGGYEQYF	TGTGCCAGCAGTCCTGGACATCCGGGGGGCTACGAGCAGTACTTC
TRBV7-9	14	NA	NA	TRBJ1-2	CASSLVSDIVGYTF	TGTGCCAGCAGCTTAGTATCGGACATCGTGGGCTACACCTTC
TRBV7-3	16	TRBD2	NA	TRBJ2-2	CASSLTGGLAPGELFF	TGTGCCAGCAGCCTCACGGGGGGACTAGCGCCCGGGGAGCTGTTTTTT
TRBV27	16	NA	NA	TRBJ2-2	CASTSLRASNTGELFF	TGTGCCAGCACTTCCCTCCGGGCGTCGAACACCGGGGAGCTGTTTTTT
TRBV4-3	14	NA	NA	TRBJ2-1	CASSQDRWVNEQFF	TGCGCCAGCAGCCAAGATCGATGGGTCAATGAGCAGTTCTTC
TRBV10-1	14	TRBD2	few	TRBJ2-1	CASSEGLEGDEQFF	TGCGCCAGCAGTGAAGGACTAGAGGGCGATGAGCAGTTCTTC
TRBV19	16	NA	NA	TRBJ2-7	CASSYDPGSELYEQYF	TGTGCCAGTAGCTACGATCCGGGCTCCGAGCTTTACGAGCAGTACTTC
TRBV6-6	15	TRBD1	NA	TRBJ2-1	CASSPRTGAGDEQFF	TGTGCCAGCAGTCCAAGGACAGGGGCGGGGGATGAGCAGTTCTTC
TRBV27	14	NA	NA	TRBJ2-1	CASSPPGAYNEQFF	TGTGCCAGCAGTCCCCCCGGGGCGTACAATGAGCAGTTCTTC
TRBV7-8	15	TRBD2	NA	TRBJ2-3	CASSLSAGDTDTQYF	TGTGCCAGCAGCTTATCGGCGGGAGACACAGATACGCAGTATTTT
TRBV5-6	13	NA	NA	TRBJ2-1	CASSLGDYNEQFF	TGTGCCAGCAGCTTGGGGGACTACAATGAGCAGTTCTTC
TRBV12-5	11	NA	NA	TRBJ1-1	CASGFGPEAFF	TGTGCTAGTGGTTTTGGGCCTGAAGCTTTCTTT
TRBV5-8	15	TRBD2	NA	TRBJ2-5	CASSFGLAGGETQYF	TGTGCCAGCAGCTTCGGACTAGCGGGAGGAGAGACCCAGTACTTC